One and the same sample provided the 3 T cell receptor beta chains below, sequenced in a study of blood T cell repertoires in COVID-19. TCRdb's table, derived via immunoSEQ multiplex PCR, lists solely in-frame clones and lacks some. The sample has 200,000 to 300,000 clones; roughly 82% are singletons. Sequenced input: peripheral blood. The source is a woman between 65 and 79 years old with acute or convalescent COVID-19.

The CDR3 reads CASSLAWDRALTSPLHF. CDR3 sequence (DNA): TGTGCCAGCAGCTTGGCGTGGGACAGAGCCCTCACTTCACCCCTCCACTTT. The chain is built from TRBV5-5 and TRBJ1-6; 7 bases match TRBD1. This CDR3 is built from 17 residues. Germline V gives CDR1 SGHKS, CDR2 YYEKEE (reference sequence). Trimming took 0 bases from V and 9 from J; bases not matched to a gene: 12.

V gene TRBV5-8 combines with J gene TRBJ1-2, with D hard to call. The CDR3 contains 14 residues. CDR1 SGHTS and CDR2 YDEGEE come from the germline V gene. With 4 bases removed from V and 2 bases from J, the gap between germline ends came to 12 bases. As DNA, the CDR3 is TGTGCCAGCAGCCTAACGGGTGGGAACTATGGCTACACCTTC. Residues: CASSLTGGNYGYTF.

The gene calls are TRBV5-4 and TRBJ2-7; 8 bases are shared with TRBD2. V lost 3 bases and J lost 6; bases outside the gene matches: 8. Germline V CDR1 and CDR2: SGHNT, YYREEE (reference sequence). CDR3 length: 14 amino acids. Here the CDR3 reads CASSYRGLAGEQYF. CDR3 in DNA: TGTGCCAGCAGCTACCGAGGACTAGCTGGCGAGCAGTACTTC. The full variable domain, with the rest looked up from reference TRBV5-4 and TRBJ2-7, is ETGVTQSPTHLIKTRGQQVTLRCSSQSGHNTVSWYQQALGQGPQFIFQYYREEENGRGNFPPRFSGLQFPNYSSELNVNALELDDSALYLCASSYRGLAGEQYFGPGTRLTVT.